The source of this TCR beta chain is a study of T-cell memory formation after mild COVID-19. The overall study: TCR clusters showed largely donor specificity. The study, taken as a whole, reports: The authors did not confirm SARS-CoV-2 specificity of second-wave clones peaking day 37. Within pre-infection memory, some responding clones were found, suggesting cross-reactive memory joined.

As concerns this clonotype: Its antigen remains unknown.

TCRdb fed the 5' RACE reads into MiXCR, producing one record per CDR3 protein. The table has 450,000 to 650,000 distinct CDR3 sequences, 20% to 25% seen once. The length of the CDR3 is 15 residues. Germline trimming cut 6 bases from V and 7 bases from J; bases unmatched to any gene: 7. The chain carries TRBV12-3 or TRBV12-4 and TRBJ1-4; 11 bases align to TRBD1. This receptor was taken from an adult woman who had mild COVID-19 (a few samples of this study predate the infection). Cell type and time point are not known. The sequenced material came from PBMCs or a T cell subset sorted from them (not recorded which). The CDR3 protein is CASRDWTGGFEKLFF. As DNA, the CDR3 is TGTGCCAGCAGGGACTGGACAGGGGGCTTTGAAAAACTGTTTTTT.